The 15 T cell receptor beta chains in this list originate from one sample, sequenced in a study of T cell repertoires in cytomegalovirus infection. Each CDR3 protein is one row after TCRdb ran MiXCR on the reads. The sample includes about 440,000 distinct CDR3 sequences, approximately 32% seen only once; the top ten take roughly 15%. The sample consisted of PBMCs. The receptor source for this set is a human donor in good health (CMV status not recorded). Some clones in this sample may be carry-over from other donors' samples.

A note on this clonotype: A much larger clone differs by one base, so this may be a read error. The genes are TRBV7-2 and TRBJ1-5, with D unresolved. The CDR3 is made up of 12 amino acids. V lost 8 bases, J lost 1 base, and 6 bases lay in between. Germline CDR1 and CDR2: SGHTA and FQGNSA. This CDR3 is CASGFSNQPQHF. The DNA for the CDR3 is TGTGCCAGCGGTTTCAGCAATCAGCCCCAGCATTTT.

V is TRBV3-1 and J is TRBJ1-6; 9 bases match TRBD1. The V segment lost 1 base and the J segment 7 bases; nucleotides outside the gene matches: 14. The CDR3 consists of 19 residues. The germline gives CDR1 LGHDT, CDR2 YNNKEL (reference sequence). CDR3 residues: CASSQVPPTGGGWNSPLHF. In DNA, the CDR3 is TGTGCCAGCAGCCAAGTACCCCCCACAGGGGGCGGGTGGAATTCACCCCTCCACTTT.

The chain's CDR3 is CASSSLGGGRQFF. CDR3 nucleotides: TGTGCCAGCAGTTCCCTCGGCGGGGGGCGGCAGTTCTTC. This chain connects TRBV6-1 to TRBJ2-1, with TRBD2 matching over 8 bases. Germline V CDR1 and CDR2: MNHNS, SASEGT. Losses at the gene ends were 5 bases for V and 12 bases for J; bases not matched to a gene: 9. The CDR3 length is 13 residues.

This rearrangement joins TRBV9 to TRBJ2-3, with a possible D match to TRBD2 (6 bases). Germline lookup yields CDR1 SGDLS and CDR2 YYNGEE. The CDR3 spans 14 residues. V lost 6 bases to trimming and J lost 1 base, with 12 bases between them. CDR3 sequence: CASTTGGGTDTQYF. CDR3 coding DNA: TGTGCCAGCACCACCGGCGGGGGCACAGATACGCAGTATTTT.

This clonotype was observed a few times. The chain links TRBV5-1 to TRBJ1-4; no definite D call. Germline V lookup: CDR1 SGHRS, CDR2 YFSETQ. The CDR3 length is 14 residues. Trimming removed 4 bases at V and 0 bases at J, with 7 bases between. The CDR3 region has the DNA TGCGCCAGCAGCCCCTCGACAACTAATGAAAAACTGTTTTTT. Its protein is CASSPSTTNEKLFF. The full variable domain, with the rest looked up from reference TRBV5-1 and TRBJ1-4, is KAGVTQTPRYLIKTRGQQVTLSCSPISGHRSVSWYQQTPGQGLQFLFEYFSETQRNKGNFPGRFSGRQFSNSRSEMNVSTLELGDSALYLCASSPSTTNEKLFFGSGTQLSVL.

This clonotype was recorded at least ten times. The chain recombines TRBV7-9 with TRBJ2-5, with 10 positions matching TRBD2. Germline trimming cut 4 bases from V and 2 bases from J; bases unmatched to any gene: 10. Germline V gene lookup returns CDR1 SEHNR and CDR2 FQNEAQ (reference sequence). This CDR3 spans 17 amino acids. The CDR3 is CASSSPGASGGQETQYF. The CDR3 region has the DNA TGTGCCAGCAGCTCCCCGGGGGCTAGCGGGGGACAAGAGACCCAGTACTTC.

This clonotype was counted at least ten times. The chain carries TRBV7-6 and TRBJ1-1; D possibly corresponds to TRBD1 (5 bases). The CDR3 spans 14 residues. The V gene lost 3 bases and the J gene lost 7 bases, with 15 bases spanning the gap. Germline loops: CDR1 SGHVS, CDR2 FNYEAQ. CDR3 coding DNA: TGTGCCAGCAGCTTTCAAGGAGGGGCGATTGAAGCTTTCTTT. Translation gives CASSFQGGAIEAFF.

In its sample, this clonotype was seen many times. V gene TRBV7-6 combines with J gene TRBJ1-1; 7 nucleotides agree with TRBD1. CDR3 length: 14 residues. CDR1 and CDR2 (germline): SGHVS, FNYEAQ. The junction had 10 bases not matched to a gene; V was cut back by 4 bases and J by 8 bases. For the CDR3, the DNA is TGTGCCAGCAGCTCCAGACAGGGCCCTCAGGAAGCTTTCTTT. The encoded protein is CASSSRQGPQEAFF.

This clonotype was picked up a small number of times. This rearrangement joins TRBV11-2 to TRBJ2-2; 8 bases match TRBD1. The germline V gene encodes CDR1 SGHAT and CDR2 FQNNGV. V trimming: 1 base; J trimming: 5 bases; junction bases outside the gene matches: 6. There are 16 residues in the CDR3. In nucleotides, the CDR3 is TGTGCCAGCAGCTTAGGGACAGGGTGGGGGACCGGGGAGCTGTTTTTT. It yields the protein CASSLGTGWGTGELFF.

The CDR3 DNA sequence: TGTGCCAGCAGAGCCAGGGGGACAGATACGCAGTATTTT. Protein: CASRARGTDTQYF. The chain joins TRBV27 to TRBJ2-3, with 7 bases identical to TRBD1. The CDR3 consists of 13 residues. CDR1 and CDR2 (germline): MNHEY, SMNVEV (reference sequence). Losses at the gene ends were 6 bases for V and 3 bases for J; bases not matched to a gene: 3.

This clonotype is a singleton in its sample. This sequence joins TRBV18 and TRBJ1-2, with a weak D call TRBD1 (5 bases). CDR3 size: 14 residues. Germline loops: CDR1 KGHSH, CDR2 LQKENI. With 2 bases removed from V and 1 base from J, the gap between germline ends came to 8 bases. The CDR3 nucleotides read TGTGCCAGCTCACCAGCAGGGAATAACTATGGCTACACCTTC. The encoded protein is CASSPAGNNYGYTF.

The table lists this clonotype with many counts. J is TRBJ2-2 and V is TRBV7-2; D is ambiguous. Trimming took 0 bases from V and 6 from J, leaving 11 bases between them. CDR3 size: 15 residues. Germline-derived CDR1 and CDR2 are SGHTA and FQGNSA. CDR3 region: CASSLAGPGPGELFF. In nucleotides, the CDR3 is TGTGCCAGCAGCTTAGCCGGGCCAGGCCCCGGGGAGCTGTTTTTT.

The chain has TRBV3-1 and TRBJ1-1, with 8 bases lining up with TRBD1. The V segment lost 3 bases and the J segment 5 bases; nucleotides outside the gene matches: 8. Germline CDR1 is LGHDT and CDR2 is YNNKEL (reference sequence). The CDR3 runs 15 residues. This chain's CDR3 is CASSHPRTGRTEAFF. CDR3 bases: TGTGCCAGCAGCCACCCTAGGACAGGGAGGACTGAAGCTTTCTTT.

About this clonotype itself: A read error may account for a junction end that differs from germline. This chain connects TRBV12-3 or TRBV12-4 to TRBJ2-3; TRBD2 agrees at 10 bases. The CDR3 totals 16 residues. The CDR3 region is CASSRIAGGRGDTQSF. The DNA for the CDR3 is TGTGCCAGCAGCAGGATAGCGGGGGGACGAGGAGATACGCAGTCTTTT.

This clonotype has only a few counts. This rearrangement joins TRBV7-3 to TRBJ1-6; no clear D gene. V lost 4 bases to trimming and J lost 10 bases, with 11 bases between them. Germline CDR1 reads SGHTA; CDR2 reads FQGTGA. CDR3 size: 13 residues. The DNA of the CDR3 is TGTGCCAGCAGCTCGTCGGGTGACTCACCCCTCCACTTT. Its translation: CASSSSGDSPLHF. Filled out from reference TRBV7-3 and TRBJ1-6, the complete variable domain reads GAGVSQTPSNKVTEKGKYVELRCDPISGHTALYWYRQSLGQGPEFLIYFQGTGAADDSGLPNDRFFAVRPEGSVSTLKIQRTERGDSAVYLCASSSSGDSPLHFGNGTRLTVT.